These 30 T cell receptor beta chains share one sample of origin, sequenced in a study of blood T cell repertoires in COVID-19. Sequencing used immunoSEQ multiplex PCR; TCRdb keeps in-frame clones, though not all of them. This table has about 45,000 clones, about 80% appearing once. Input material: peripheral blood. The receptors come from a man between 65 and 85 years old with acute or convalescent COVID-19.

J is TRBJ2-7 and V is TRBV11-2; D is undetermined. CDR3 size: 12 residues. Per germline, CDR1 SGHAT and CDR2 FQNNGV. V was shortened by 5 bases and J by 7 bases, with 12 bases between the two germline ends. CDR3 bases: TGTGCCAGCAGCCCAGGTGCGCATGAGCAGTACTTC. Protein: CASSPGAHEQYF.

V and J are TRBV9 and TRBJ1-3; D is unresolved. V gave up 2 bases and J gave up 8 bases, with 20 bases separating them. CDR3 length: 16 amino acids. From germline, CDR1 is SGDLS and CDR2 YYNGEE. CDR3 amino acids: CASSVQPGFKTDTIYF. CDR3 in DNA: TGTGCCAGCAGCGTCCAACCGGGATTCAAAACAGACACCATATATTTT.

The chain employs TRBV5-1 and TRBJ2-2, with D maybe TRBD1 (5 bases). CDR1 is SGHRS, CDR2 YFSETQ, per germline. There are 15 residues in the CDR3. Trimming removed 1 base from V and 1 base from J, with 8 bases in between. Here the CDR3 DNA reads TGCGCCAGCAGCTTGTTTACAGGGAACACCGGGGAGCTGTTTTTT. This gives the protein CASSLFTGNTGELFF. Complete variable domain (other parts from reference TRBV5-1 and TRBJ2-2): KAGVTQTPRYLIKTRGQQVTLSCSPISGHRSVSWYQQTPGQGLQFLFEYFSETQRNKGNFPGRFSGRQFSNSRSEMNVSTLELGDSALYLCASSLFTGNTGELFFGEGSRLTVL.

This clone has only one observation. The chain is built from TRBV10-3 and TRBJ1-4, with 7 bases fitting TRBD1. Germline V gene data show CDR1 as ENHRY and CDR2 as SYGVKD. The length of the CDR3 is 15 residues. The V segment lost 2 bases and the J segment 8 bases; nucleotides outside the gene matches: 8. In nucleotides, the CDR3 is TGTGCCATCAGTGAGGGACAGGATTCGGGGGAAAAACTGTTTTTT. Encoded protein: CAISEGQDSGEKLFF.

This sequence joins TRBV7-2 and TRBJ2-5, with a weak D call TRBD2 (7 bases). Germline-derived CDR1 and CDR2 are SGHTA and FQGNSA. CDR3 size: 16 residues. The V gene lost 1 base and the J gene lost 5 bases, with 17 bases spanning the gap. The CDR3 nucleotides are TGTGCCAGCAGCTTAGGAGGGGGGGCCCTAATGGAGACCCAGTACTTC. This sequence encodes CASSLGGGALMETQYF. Combining the CDR3 with reference TRBV7-2 and TRBJ2-5 gives the whole variable domain GAGVSQSPSNKVTEKGKDVELRCDPISGHTALYWYRQSLGQGLEFLIYFQGNSAPDKSGLPSDRFSAERTGGSVSTLTIQRTQQEDSAVYLCASSLGGGALMETQYFGPGTRLLVL.

The V call is TRBV12-5, the J call TRBJ2-1, with D perhaps TRBD2 (6 bases). V lost 6 bases, J lost 0 bases, and 15 bases lay in between. This CDR3 comprises 16 residues. Looked up from germline, CDR1 is LGHNT and CDR2 is FRNRAP. The CDR3 sequence is CASGSGTSGSYNEQFF. The CDR3 DNA is TGTGCTAGTGGCTCCGGGACTTCTGGCTCCTACAATGAGCAGTTCTTC. Full variable domain (missing parts from reference TRBV12-5 and TRBJ2-1): DARVTQTPRHKVTEMGQEVTMRCQPILGHNTVFWYRQTMMQGLELLAYFRNRAPLDDSGMPKDRFSAEMPDATLATLKIQPSEPRDSAVYFCASGSGTSGSYNEQFFGPGTRLTVL.

The V call is TRBV4-1, the J call TRBJ2-5; D is perhaps TRBD2 (6 bases). Germline CDR1 and CDR2: MGHRA and YSYEKL. The V gene lost 0 bases and the J gene lost 5 bases, with 25 bases spanning the gap. The CDR3 runs 19 residues. In DNA form, the CDR3 reads TGCGCCAGCAGCCAAGATCAAAGATGGGGCCAACCGGGGAGGGAGACCCAGTACTTC. Its translation is CASSQDQRWGQPGRETQYF.

The sample holds one count of this clone. The chain recombines TRBV19 with TRBJ1-2; 8 nucleotides agree with TRBD1. With V trimmed by 3 bases and J by 4 bases, 4 bases remained unmatched. This CDR3 comprises 14 residues. The germline gives CDR1 LNHDA, CDR2 SQIVND (reference sequence). The CDR3 nucleotides are TGTGCCAGTAGTATGAACAGGGGGGTCTATGGCTACACCTTC. This encodes CASSMNRGVYGYTF.

This clone has a single count. The rearrangement uses TRBV7-3 and TRBJ2-7, with D unclear. V was shortened by 3 bases and J by 3 bases, with 3 bases between the two germline ends. From germline, CDR1 is SGHTA and CDR2 FQGTGA. The CDR3 consists of 11 residues. CDR3 region: CASSFIYEQYF. DNA for the CDR3: TGTGCCAGCAGCTTTATCTACGAGCAGTACTTC.

This rearrangement joins TRBV6-5 to TRBJ1-1, with TRBD1 as a possible D gene (5 bases). V gave up 6 bases and J gave up 5 bases, with 16 bases separating them. From germline, CDR1 is MNHEY and CDR2 SVGAGI. This CDR3 comprises 14 residues. The CDR3 sequence: CASRVTGGGTEAFF. CDR3 nucleotide sequence: TGTGCCAGCAGGGTGACGGGGGGAGGGACTGAAGCTTTCTTT.

The gene calls are TRBV9 and TRBJ1-2; 7 bases match TRBD1. The CDR3 contains 13 residues. Germline CDR1 SGDLS, CDR2 YYNGEE. Trimming removed 0 bases from V and 10 bases from J; junction bases left unmatched: 6. CDR3 nucleotides: TGTGCCAGCAGCGTAGCTTTGGGACAGATCTACACCTTC. As protein: CASSVALGQIYTF.

The chain recombines TRBV24-1 with TRBJ1-2, with a weak D call TRBD1 (6 bases). V shed 4 bases and J shed 7 bases, with 15 bases lying between them. There are 14 residues in the CDR3. Germline V gene sequence: CDR1 KGHDR, CDR2 SFDVKD. The CDR3 coding sequence is TGTGCCACCAGTGACAAACAGGGCTCGGCTGGCTACACCTTC. This codes for CATSDKQGSAGYTF.

This chain connects TRBV2 to TRBJ2-7; D not resolved. CDR3 length: 13 amino acids. Germline V gene data show CDR1 as SNHLY and CDR2 as FYNNEI. V was shortened by 0 bases and J by 3 bases, with 6 bases between the two germline ends. In DNA form, the CDR3 reads TGTGCCAGCAGTGAAGCGCGAGACTACGAGCAGTACTTC. This encodes CASSEARDYEQYF.

The V call is TRBV27, the J call TRBJ1-5; unclear D gene. Germline V gene sequence: CDR1 MNHEY, CDR2 SMNVEV (reference sequence). This CDR3 is 14 amino acids long. Trimming took 2 bases from V and 2 from J, leaving 7 bases between them. The CDR3 coding sequence is TGTGCCAGCAGTTTAGGCAGGCGCAATCAGCCCCAGCATTTT. This codes for CASSLGRRNQPQHF.

V is TRBV5-1 and J is TRBJ1-1; possible D gene TRBD1, 6 bases. Germline V gene lookup returns CDR1 SGHRS and CDR2 YFSETQ. The V gene lost 1 base and the J gene lost 0 bases, with 10 bases spanning the gap. The CDR3 covers 15 residues. The CDR3 sequence: CASSLYGGLNTEAFF. The DNA for the CDR3 is TGCGCCAGCAGCTTGTATGGGGGCTTGAACACTGAAGCTTTCTTT.

The chain employs TRBV30 and TRBJ1-2; D remains unclear. V lost 0 bases and J lost 0, with 8 bases in between. Germline V lookup: CDR1 GTSNPN, CDR2 SVGIG (reference sequence). The CDR3 is made up of 14 amino acids. CDR3 sequence (DNA): TGTGCCTGGAGTGTACATCCATCTAACTATGGCTACACCTTC. As protein: CAWSVHPSNYGYTF.

The gene calls are TRBV3-1 (or the pseudogene TRBV3-2) and TRBJ1-1; D is uncertain. The CDR3 contains 15 residues. The ends were cut back, 0 bases at V and 3 bases at J, with 11 bases in the middle. Germline V gives CDR1 LGHDT, CDR2 YNNKEL (reference sequence). CDR3 DNA: TGTGCCAGCAGCCAAGATCTCGGTCGTCACACTGAAGCTTTCTTT. This sequence encodes CASSQDLGRHTEAFF.

The rearrangement links TRBV6-2 or TRBV6-3 to TRBJ2-7, with 8 bases matching TRBD1. This CDR3 has 17 residues. CDR1 and CDR2 from the germline V gene are MNHEY and SVGEGT. V gave up 1 base and J gave up 3 bases; unmatched junction bases: 11. CDR3 sequence reads: CASSYYPGQDFSYEQYF. The CDR3 DNA sequence: TGTGCCAGCAGTTACTACCCGGGACAGGATTTTAGCTACGAGCAGTACTTC.

This chain links TRBV19 with TRBJ1-1, with a possible D match to TRBD1 (6 bases). CDR3 size: 14 residues. The germline V and J ends were trimmed by 3 bases and 0 bases, with 8 bases remaining between them. Germline-derived CDR1 and CDR2 are LNHDA and SQIVND (reference sequence). Here the CDR3 reads CASSMGQMNTEAFF. The CDR3 DNA follows: TGTGCCAGTAGTATGGGACAAATGAACACTGAAGCTTTCTTT.

The V call is TRBV11-1, the J call TRBJ1-1; D may be TRBD1 (6 bases). This CDR3 contains 13 residues. Deletions cut 7 bases from V and 8 bases from J, with 17 bases between. The germline V gene has CDR1 SGHAT and CDR2 FQDESV (reference sequence). Here the CDR3 DNA reads TGTGCCAGCAAACAGGGTGAGGGTTGGGAAGCTTTCTTT. Its translation: CASKQGEGWEAFF.

This clone was detected once. V gene TRBV19 combines with J gene TRBJ2-3; 12 bases line up with TRBD2. CDR3 length: 16 residues. Germline values: CDR1 LNHDA, CDR2 SQIVND (reference sequence). J lost 4 bases, V lost 5 bases, and 7 bases had no gene match. The DNA for the CDR3 is TGTGCCAGTAGTTTCTCTGCTAGCGGGGGGGCAGATACGCAGTATTTT. As protein: CASSFSASGGADTQYF.

The chain is built from TRBV7-2 and TRBJ2-7; 7 bases align to TRBD1. After removal of 5 bases from V and 6 bases from J, the junction contained 4 bases not matched to a gene. CDR1 and CDR2 (germline): SGHTA, FQGNSA. There are 12 residues in the CDR3. The DNA of the CDR3 is TGTGCCAGCAGCCTTAGACAGGGCGAGCAGTACTTC. Protein sequence: CASSLRQGEQYF.

The genes are TRBV24-1 and TRBJ1-5; TRBD1 aligns across 10 bases. The trim removed 5 bases at V and 2 bases at J, leaving 8 bases unmatched. Germline V gene sequence: CDR1 KGHDR, CDR2 SFDVKD. The CDR3 loop spans 17 amino acids. The CDR3 loop reads CATSGGQGIVGNQPQHF. The CDR3 DNA sequence: TGTGCCACCAGTGGGGGACAGGGGATAGTGGGCAATCAGCCCCAGCATTTT.

This clone has a handful of counts. The genes are TRBV5-6 and TRBJ2-7; 7 bases fit TRBD2. The CDR3 runs to 14 residues. CDR1 and CDR2 from the germline V gene are SGHDT and YYEEEE. Trimming removed 3 bases from V and 4 bases from J; junction bases left unmatched: 7. In DNA form, the CDR3 reads TGTGCCAGCAGCTCATATTGGGGAGGGTACGAGCAGTACTTC. This translates into CASSSYWGGYEQYF.

The chain carries TRBV27 and TRBJ1-5, with D possibly TRBD1 on 6 matching bases. Trimming took 4 bases from V and 7 from J, leaving 11 bases between them. This CDR3 spans 13 amino acids. Per the germline V gene, CDR1 is MNHEY and CDR2 is SMNVEV (reference sequence). In DNA, the CDR3 is TGTGCCAGCAGTTATACAGGGTCCCAGCCCCAGCATTTT. Protein: CASSYTGSQPQHF.

The DNA for the CDR3 is TGTGCCAGCAGTGCTCACAGGGACGCGAACACCGGGGAGCTGTTTTTT. It specifies CASSAHRDANTGELFF. This rearrangement joins TRBV6-1 to TRBJ2-2; possibly TRBD1 for D (6 bases). Trimming took 4 bases from V and 0 from J, leaving 12 bases between them. CDR3 length: 16 amino acids. The germline V gene has CDR1 MNHNS and CDR2 SASEGT.

This clone was recorded once. The chain carries TRBV5-6 and TRBJ1-5; D is perhaps TRBD1 (6 bases). Germline V gives CDR1 SGHDT, CDR2 YYEEEE. V was shortened by 4 bases and J by 4 bases, with 12 bases between the two germline ends. The CDR3 extends over 14 amino acids. CDR3 sequence: CASSGGHENQPQHF. CDR3 sequence (DNA): TGTGCCAGCAGCGGGGGACACGAAAATCAGCCCCAGCATTTT.

This sequence joins TRBV14 and TRBJ1-1, with D possibly being TRBD1 (6 bases). This CDR3 contains 15 residues. V dropped 1 base and J dropped 1 base, with 10 bases sitting between them. Germline loops: CDR1 SGHDN, CDR2 FVKESK. The CDR3 DNA follows: TGTGCCAGCAGCCAAGGGGTAGGGGGGAACACTGAAGCTTTCTTT. This gives the protein CASSQGVGGNTEAFF.

This sequence joins TRBV4-3 and TRBJ2-2, with D perhaps TRBD1 (6 bases). Germline V lookup: CDR1 LGHNA, CDR2 YSLEER. CDR3 length: 19 amino acids. Trimming removed 4 bases at V and 0 bases at J, with 21 bases between. For the CDR3, the DNA is TGCGCCAGCAGCCGGCTAAGGGCACAGGGCGCCTCGAACACCGGGGAGCTGTTTTTT. As protein: CASSRLRAQGASNTGELFF.

The rearrangement joins TRBV4-1 to TRBJ2-5, with D tentatively TRBD1 (5 bases). V lost 0 bases and J 4 bases, leaving 12 bases between the germline ends. Germline CDR1 reads MGHRA; CDR2 reads YSYEKL. The CDR3 runs 15 residues. The CDR3 sequence: CASSQDRARVETQYF. Written as DNA, the CDR3 is TGCGCCAGCAGCCAAGATAGAGCCAGGGTAGAGACCCAGTACTTC.